This TCR beta chain is drawn from a study of cytomegalovirus exposure and HLA in healthy donors. With regard to this clone: What it binds is not known.

The PCR was carried out with 60 Vbeta primers and 13 Jbeta primers. Generated by immunoSEQ multiplex PCR, the TCRdb table keeps only in-frame clones and is missing some. There are 130,000 to 150,000 clones in the sample; more than 75% occur only once, and around 2.5% lies in the top ten. Study-wide results and caveats: Analysis was carried out at a later point, and it linked a missense DCLRE1C variant to TCR beta V- and J-gene trimming.

It was healthy bone marrow donors who served as donors. CDR1 is ENHRY and CDR2 is SYGVKD in the germline V gene. V was clipped by 6 bases and J by 0 bases, with 9 bases between them. The CDR3 totals 13 residues. This sequence joins TRBV10-3 and TRBJ2-7; D remains unclear. The sample was PBMCs. The sequence was obtained from a woman between 18 and 29 years old in good health and CMV-seropositive. The CDR3 coding sequence is TGTGCCATCAGACAACCCAGCTCCTACGAGCAGTACTTC. This codes for CAIRQPSSYEQYF.